This T cell receptor beta chain derives from a study of blood T cells in healthy people across ages (dated by TCRdb to between 2014 and 2016). Background for the entire study: In model experiments, template switching captured about one uniquely barcoded TCR beta cDNA molecule for every two T cells. Donors of different ages were randomly distributed across sequencing lanes to avoid experimental bias. The donors were split into four age groups: young (average 16 years), middle-aged (39), aged (over 55) and long-lived (roughly 86). Two additional independent replicas of 1 million unique cDNA reads from the same blood draw were analyzed for two donors (one aged 18 to 30 and one aged 80 or older). The study measured age-related changes in TCR beta repertoire diversity using deep sequencing normalized with unique cDNA molecular identifiers.

Of note for this clonotype: Its antigen is still unknown. No much larger clone is present one base from it, and per-base qualities are unavailable.

The approximately 39 donors, aged about 6 to 95 years, were systemically healthy Caucasian individuals from Russia. Ten milliliters of peripheral blood were drawn from each donor into EDTA-treated Vacutainer tubes. PBMCs were isolated by Ficoll-Paque density-gradient centrifugation, with at least 6.5 million obtained per sample. Trizol reagent was used to extract total RNA from the PBMCs, yielding at least 5 micrograms per sample. For every donor, an aliquot of PBMCs went through flow cytometry to measure the percentages of naive CD45RAhigh/CD27high T cells. From its cysteine to its phenylalanine, the CDR3 spans 15 amino acids. Kept here is only the CDR3 DNA, which spans 45 bases and is read in frame from base 1. The CDR1 and CDR2 encoded by the germline V gene are SGHTA and FQGNSA. V is pruned by 6 bases and J by 3 bases, leaving 9 bases of the junction without a gene match. Library construction relied on 5' RACE. The instrument was an Illumina HiSeq 2500. The second PCR ran for roughly 7 to 11 cycles and used a J-beta primer mix along with a sample-barcoded 5' primer. Each TCR beta cDNA molecule received a unique molecular identifier from a template-switch 5' adaptor carrying 12 random nucleotides. At least 2.5 million CDR3-containing paired-end reads were obtained from each sample. All of the RNA was converted into first-strand cDNA using the Mint cDNA synthesis kit, with a TRBC-specific oligonucleotide serving as the primer. Following uracil-DNA glycosylase treatment, all cDNA underwent a first 18-cycle PCR with the universal primers M1SS and BC2_uni_R. The paper's processing steps were these. Each sample was normalized by randomly selecting 1 million high-quality reads, each carrying a distinct molecular identifier. Instead of being binned into consensus sequences, reads with shared molecular identifiers were discarded. MiTCR, run with a Q25 quality threshold and the strictest error-elimination algorithm, handled CDR3 identification, clonotype clustering and error correction. Lower-bound total TCR beta diversity was estimated with a nonparametric unseen species model using Euler transformation. In-frame beta chains were kept once TCRdb had trimmed the public reads at Q25 with fastp and called clones with MiXCR. Identical CDR3 protein sequences are pooled into one entry, listed with their most common genes and DNA. The V and J calls follow TCRdb's processing rather than the paper's. The table for this sample lists 800,000 or so distinct CDR3 sequences; 35% to 50% of them were counted only once. About a sixth of the sample rests with the top ten.

Here is what the overall study found, with its caveats: Donor CMV infection status was unknown, potentially confounding age-related changes in expanded clonotypes. Observed TCR beta diversity per million T cells fell roughly linearly with age, and a significant reduction was already apparent by age roughly 40. Estimates of total diversity based on one million sequenced T cells were considered lower bounds and underestimates. The long-lived group showed more naive CD4+ T cells, fewer expanded clones and increased TCR diversity than the aged group, suggesting age selection. There was a strong correlation between observed TCR beta diversity and the percentage of naive T cells measured by flow cytometry. Conclusive comparison of naive and antigen-experienced compartments was prevented by the profiling of bulk unsorted PBMCs.

This sequence uses TRBV7-2 and TRBJ2-3; the central 7 bases match TRBD1. The sequenced material came from blood. This sequence originates from a man older than 75 in good health. The CDR3 protein: CASRSRDSGTDTQYF. In nucleotide form, the sequence is TGTGCCAGCAGATCTCGGGACAGCGGTACAGATACGCAGTATTTT.